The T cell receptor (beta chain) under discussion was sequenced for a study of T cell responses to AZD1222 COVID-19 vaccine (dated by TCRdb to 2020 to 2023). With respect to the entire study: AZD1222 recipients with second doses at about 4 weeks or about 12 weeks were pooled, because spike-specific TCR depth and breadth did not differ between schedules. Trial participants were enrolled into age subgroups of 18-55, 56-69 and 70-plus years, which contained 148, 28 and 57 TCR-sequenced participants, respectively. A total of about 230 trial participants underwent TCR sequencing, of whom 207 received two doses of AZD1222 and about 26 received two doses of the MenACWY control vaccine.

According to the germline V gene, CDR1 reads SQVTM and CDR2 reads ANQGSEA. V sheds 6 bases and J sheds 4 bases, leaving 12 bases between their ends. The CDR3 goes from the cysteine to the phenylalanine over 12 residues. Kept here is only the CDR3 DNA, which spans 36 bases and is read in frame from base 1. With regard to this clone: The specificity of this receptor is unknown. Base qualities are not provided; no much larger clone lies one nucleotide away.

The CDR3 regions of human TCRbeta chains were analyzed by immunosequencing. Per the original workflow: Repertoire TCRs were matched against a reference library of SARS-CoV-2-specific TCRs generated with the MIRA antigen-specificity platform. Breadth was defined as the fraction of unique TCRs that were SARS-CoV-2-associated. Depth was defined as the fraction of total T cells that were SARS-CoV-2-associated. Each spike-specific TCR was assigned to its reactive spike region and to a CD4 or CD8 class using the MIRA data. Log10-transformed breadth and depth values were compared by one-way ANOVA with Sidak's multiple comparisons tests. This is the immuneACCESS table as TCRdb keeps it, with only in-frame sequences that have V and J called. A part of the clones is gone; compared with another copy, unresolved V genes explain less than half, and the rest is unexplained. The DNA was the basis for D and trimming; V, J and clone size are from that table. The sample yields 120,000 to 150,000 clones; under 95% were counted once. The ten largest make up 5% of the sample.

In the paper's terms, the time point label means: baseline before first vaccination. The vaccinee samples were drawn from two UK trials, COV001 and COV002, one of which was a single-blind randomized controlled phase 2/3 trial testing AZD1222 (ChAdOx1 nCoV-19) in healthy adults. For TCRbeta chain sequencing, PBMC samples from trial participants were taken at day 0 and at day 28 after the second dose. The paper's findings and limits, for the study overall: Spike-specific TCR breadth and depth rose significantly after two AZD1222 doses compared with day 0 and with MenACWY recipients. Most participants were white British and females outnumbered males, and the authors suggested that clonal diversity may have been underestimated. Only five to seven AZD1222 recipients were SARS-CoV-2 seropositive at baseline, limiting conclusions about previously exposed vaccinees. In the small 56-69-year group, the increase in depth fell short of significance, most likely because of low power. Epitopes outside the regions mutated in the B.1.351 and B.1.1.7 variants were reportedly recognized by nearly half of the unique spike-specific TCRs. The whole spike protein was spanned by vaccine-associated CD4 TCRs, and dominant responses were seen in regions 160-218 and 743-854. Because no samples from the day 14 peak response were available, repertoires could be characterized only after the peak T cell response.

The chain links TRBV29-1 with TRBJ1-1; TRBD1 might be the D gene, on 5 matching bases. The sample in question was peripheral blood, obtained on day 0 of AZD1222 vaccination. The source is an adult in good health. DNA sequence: TGCAGCGTGTGGGGGGGTGGCACTGAAGCTTTCTTT. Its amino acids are CSVWGGGTEAFF. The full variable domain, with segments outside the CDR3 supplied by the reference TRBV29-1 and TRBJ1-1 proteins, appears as SAVISQKPSRDICQRGTSLTIQCQVDSQVTMMFWYRQQPGQSLTLIATANQGSEATYESGFVIDKFPISRPNLTFSTLTVSNMSPEDSSIYLCSVWGGGTEAFFGQGTRLTVV.